The 19 T cell receptor beta chains below were found in one sample sequenced in a study of blood T cell repertoires in COVID-19. Measured with immunoSEQ multiplex PCR; TCRdb has only the in-frame clones, and not every one. The sample holds a few hundred thousand clones; roughly nine tenths are singletons and the top ten take roughly 0.96%. The sequenced material came from peripheral blood. The receptors here all came from a woman between 40 and 55 years old who had recovered from COVID-19.

V is TRBV19 and J is TRBJ2-3; TRBD2 aligns across 7 bases. V gave up 7 bases and J gave up 1 base; unmatched junction bases: 8. Germline V gene lookup returns CDR1 LNHDA and CDR2 SQIVND (reference sequence). The CDR3 is made up of 15 amino acids. CDR3 bases: TGTGCCAGTAATTGGGAGGGGTCGGGCACAGATACGCAGTATTTT. As protein: CASNWEGSGTDTQYF.

The rearrangement links TRBV5-1 to TRBJ2-1; 11 bases line up with TRBD2. With 4 bases clipped from V and 8 bases from J, the junction kept 11 bases outside the gene matches. This CDR3 has 16 amino acids. Germline CDR1 reads SGHRS; CDR2 reads YFSETQ. In nucleotides, the CDR3 is TGCGCCAGCAGCCCTTTAGCGGGAGGGCCCTTGGATGAGCAGTTCTTC. As protein: CASSPLAGGPLDEQFF. Full variable domain (outside the CDR3, taken from reference TRBV5-1 and TRBJ2-1): KAGVTQTPRYLIKTRGQQVTLSCSPISGHRSVSWYQQTPGQGLQFLFEYFSETQRNKGNFPGRFSGRQFSNSRSEMNVSTLELGDSALYLCASSPLAGGPLDEQFFGPGTRLTVL.

The chain joins TRBV27 to TRBJ1-6; D gene unclear. The CDR3 runs to 15 residues. The V gene lost 2 bases and the J gene lost 0 bases, with 5 bases spanning the gap. Germline V gene data show CDR1 as MNHEY and CDR2 as SMNVEV (reference sequence). The CDR3 DNA sequence: TGTGCCAGCAGTTTACCCCTCTCCTATAATTCACCCCTCCACTTT. This encodes CASSLPLSYNSPLHF.

The chain employs TRBV19 and TRBJ2-7; 11 bases align to TRBD2. Germline CDR1 and CDR2: LNHDA and SQIVND (reference sequence). Germline trimming cut 5 bases from V and 3 bases from J; bases unmatched to any gene: 6. The CDR3 is 15 amino acids. The CDR3, as DNA: TGTGCCAGTAGTTTCGGGACTAGCGGAATCTACGAGCAGTACTTC. Translation: CASSFGTSGIYEQYF.

In DNA, the CDR3 is TGTGCCAGCAGCATAAGCGGAAGCTCCTACGAGCAGTACTTC. Translating it yields CASSISGSSYEQYF. The rearrangement joins TRBV9 to TRBJ2-7, with D possibly being TRBD2 (5 bases). The CDR3 length is 14 residues. CDR1 is SGDLS and CDR2 is YYNGEE in the germline V gene. The V gene lost 4 bases and the J gene lost 0 bases, with 11 bases spanning the gap.

Concerning this clone itself: The identical CDR3 is also encoded by other nucleotide sequences in the sample. The chain combines TRBV6-6 with TRBJ1-6; D not resolved. This CDR3 region has 16 residues. From germline, CDR1 is MNHNY and CDR2 SVGAGI (reference sequence). Trimming removed 2 bases at V and 4 bases at J, with 12 bases between. Here the CDR3 reads CASSYRGGAYNSPLHF. The CDR3 bases are TGTGCCAGCAGTTACCGGGGAGGAGCGTATAATTCACCCCTCCACTTT.

The chain has TRBV19 and TRBJ1-2; TRBD1 matches 10 bases. Germline CDR1 reads LNHDA; CDR2 reads SQIVND (reference sequence). The CDR3 totals 13 residues. Losses at the gene ends were 6 bases for V and 4 bases for J; bases not matched to a gene: 2. CDR3 protein: CASRWDRGYGYTF. The CDR3 DNA is TGTGCCAGTAGATGGGACAGGGGCTATGGCTACACCTTC.

The chain uses TRBV4-1 and TRBJ2-1, with D possibly matching TRBD2 (6 bases). This CDR3 contains 18 residues. V lost 0 bases to trimming and J lost 3 bases, with 18 bases between them. Germline values: CDR1 MGHRA, CDR2 YSYEKL. In nucleotides, the CDR3 is TGCGCCAGCAGCCAAGAGAGCGGCTTAGCGGTGAACTACAATGAGCAGTTCTTC. This sequence encodes CASSQESGLAVNYNEQFF.

As concerns this clone: The junction differs from germline at one of its ends, possibly a read error. The CDR3 nucleotides read TGTGCCTGGGGCGAGGGAGAGATCATTCAATACTTC. The encoded protein is CAWGEGEIIQYF. This chain joins TRBV30 and TRBJ2-4; tentative D call: TRBD2 (5 bases). The CDR3 spans 12 residues. Germline V CDR1 and CDR2: GTSNPN, SVGIG (reference sequence).

The V and J genes are TRBV19 and TRBJ1-1; D ambiguous. V gave up 4 bases and J gave up 4 bases, with 10 bases separating them. The CDR3 has 13 amino acids. CDR1 LNHDA and CDR2 SQIVND come from the germline V gene (reference sequence). CDR3 amino acids: CASSRGWTTEAFF. CDR3 in DNA: TGTGCCAGTAGTAGAGGGTGGACCACTGAAGCTTTCTTT.

This clone was counted only a few times. The chain employs TRBV6-5 and TRBJ2-2; D is unclear. CDR1 and CDR2 from the germline V gene are MNHEY and SVGAGI. The V end lost 6 bases, the J end lost 0 bases, and 8 bases lay between the germline ends. This CDR3 is built from 14 residues. The DNA for the CDR3 is TGTGCCAGCAGCCCCGGTCCGAACACCGGGGAGCTGTTTTTT. This translates into CASSPGPNTGELFF.

The V and J genes are TRBV28 and TRBJ1-2; D is perhaps TRBD1 (5 bases). Trimming removed 6 bases at V and 3 bases at J, with 11 bases between. This CDR3 spans 13 amino acids. Germline V gene lookup returns CDR1 MDHEN and CDR2 SYDVKM. CDR3 amino acids: CASRQTVYYGYTF. The CDR3 DNA follows: TGTGCCAGCAGACAGACAGTGTACTATGGCTACACCTTC.

The chain links TRBV28 to TRBJ1-1; no reliable D call. Per germline, CDR1 MDHEN and CDR2 SYDVKM. V was pared by 3 bases and J by 4 bases, with 15 bases between. The CDR3 is 15 residues long. In DNA, the CDR3 is TGTGCCAGCAGTTTTCCACCCGCGGGAGGCACTGAAGCTTTCTTT. Encoded protein: CASSFPPAGGTEAFF.

This clone was seen only once. The chain joins TRBV2 to TRBJ2-5; no firm D call. V was pared by 4 bases and J by 5 bases, with 8 bases between. The CDR3 consists of 12 residues. CDR1 SNHLY and CDR2 FYNNEI come from the germline V gene. The CDR3 here is CASSVEAETQYF. The CDR3 region has the DNA TGTGCCAGCAGTGTCGAAGCGGAGACCCAGTACTTC.

The chain joins TRBV19 to TRBJ2-7, with 10 bases that match TRBD2. Losses at the gene ends were 3 bases for V and 6 bases for J; bases not matched to a gene: 8. The germline CDR1 and CDR2 sequences are LNHDA and SQIVND (reference sequence). This CDR3 spans 15 amino acids. The CDR3 DNA reads TGTGCCAGTAGTATGAATAGGCTAGCGGGAGCCGAGCAGTACTTC. It is translated as CASSMNRLAGAEQYF.

J is TRBJ2-7 and V is TRBV4-1; 13 bases align to TRBD2. CDR1 is MGHRA and CDR2 is YSYEKL in the germline V gene. This CDR3 spans 16 amino acids. V lost 3 bases, J lost 2 bases, and 4 bases stayed unmatched. CDR3 in DNA: TGCGCCAGCAGCCATGAGGGACTAGCGGGACCCTACGAGCAGTACTTC. Its translation: CASSHEGLAGPYEQYF.

The chain recombines TRBV2 with TRBJ2-1; 10 nucleotides align to TRBD1. Per germline, CDR1 SNHLY and CDR2 FYNNEI. Losses at the gene ends were 6 bases for V and 4 bases for J; bases not matched to a gene: 3. This CDR3 spans 14 amino acids. The CDR3, as DNA: TGTGCCAGCAGAGGACAGGGGGTGTACAATGAGCAGTTCTTC. This encodes CASRGQGVYNEQFF. Drawing the rest from reference TRBV2 and TRBJ2-1, the complete variable domain is EPEVTQTPSHQVTQMGQEVILRCVPISNHLYFYWYRQILGQKVEFLVSFYNNEISEKSEIFDDQFSVERPDGSNFTLKIRSTKLEDSAMYFCASRGQGVYNEQFFGPGTRLTVL.

V is TRBV11-2 and J is TRBJ2-1; D unresolved. CDR3 size: 15 residues. V dropped 2 bases and J dropped 4 bases, with 12 bases sitting between them. Germline values: CDR1 SGHAT, CDR2 FQNNGV. CDR3: CASSLLSSQYNEQFF. The CDR3 DNA reads TGTGCCAGCAGCTTACTCTCCTCTCAGTACAATGAGCAGTTCTTC.

The CDR3 DNA sequence: TGTGCCAGCAGTGTTTACCCCGATTTCGGGGGAGTGAACACCGGGGAGCTGTTTTTT. Its protein product is CASSVYPDFGGVNTGELFF. The genes are TRBV2 and TRBJ2-2, with a possible D match to TRBD2 (6 bases). Looked up from germline, CDR1 is SNHLY and CDR2 is FYNNEI. V was cut by 4 bases and J by 1 base, with 22 bases left in between. This CDR3 has 19 amino acids. The full variable domain, in which reference TRBV2 and TRBJ2-2 provide the parts outside the CDR3, is EPEVTQTPSHQVTQMGQEVILRCVPISNHLYFYWYRQILGQKVEFLVSFYNNEISEKSEIFDDQFSVERPDGSNFTLKIRSTKLEDSAMYFCASSVYPDFGGVNTGELFFGEGSRLTVL.